The next 25 T cell receptor beta chains were all read from a single sample in a study of beta chain features in type 1 diabetes (dated by TCRdb to between 2018 and 2020). Libraries were made using the immunoSEQ multiplex PCR assay. The entire isolated RNA was reverse transcribed using the High Capacity cDNA Reverse Transcription Kit, and thus expressed TCRB transcripts were sequenced. The source is immuneACCESS, and TCRdb retained only in-frame sequences with V and J called. Part of the clones is not carried over; for the studies checked, unresolved V genes explain less than half of this, and the remainder is unexplained. The sample table contains over 150,000 clones; only one count was recorded for about 7.3% of them. The ten largest make up less than 0.85% of the sample. Sequencing was done on a sample of central memory CD4+ T cells from blood. These receptors were taken from a man between 18 and 35 years old in good health.

This clone was detected a few times. This chain links TRBV19 with TRBJ2-3; D perhaps matches TRBD2 (6 bases). The CDR3 extends over 14 amino acids. The germline gives CDR1 LNHDA, CDR2 SQIVND (reference sequence). V was trimmed by 5 bases and J by 0 bases, leaving 9 bases between them. The DNA for the CDR3 is TGTGCCAGTAGTTTCAGCGGGAGCACAGATACGCAGTATTTT. It is translated as CASSFSGSTDTQYF.

This clone came up a few times. The chain carries TRBV19 and TRBJ2-6; TRBD1 is a possible D gene (5 bases). The CDR3 sequence is 17 residues long. The germline CDR1 and CDR2 sequences are LNHDA and SQIVND (reference sequence). The V gene lost 0 bases and the J gene lost 2 bases, with 11 bases spanning the gap. CDR3 sequence: CASSIDLARAGANVLTF. CDR3 bases: TGTGCCAGTAGTATAGATCTTGCCAGGGCTGGGGCCAACGTCCTGACTTTC.

The chain carries TRBV2 and TRBJ1-5; perhaps TRBD1 as D (6 bases). The CDR3 has 15 amino acids. The V end was cut by 4 bases, the J end by 3 bases, with 13 bases between. Per germline, CDR1 SNHLY and CDR2 FYNNEI. CDR3 sequence: CASSGTTGYNQPQHF. The CDR3 coding sequence is TGTGCCAGCAGTGGAACCACAGGGTACAATCAGCCCCAGCATTTT.

The chain recombines TRBV29-1 with TRBJ2-7; 7 nucleotides match TRBD2. Germline lookup yields CDR1 SQVTM and CDR2 ANQGSEA. J gave up 3 bases and V 1 base, and 3 bases lay outside the gene matches. This CDR3 has 13 amino acids. The CDR3: CSVEVAGVYEQYF. For the CDR3, the DNA is TGCAGCGTTGAAGTGGCGGGAGTCTACGAGCAGTACTTC.

CDR3 nucleotide sequence: TGTGCCAGCAGCTTTAGTAGCATCGGGGAGCTGTTTTTT. It encodes CASSFSSIGELFF. The chain couples TRBV7-9 to TRBJ2-2; unclear D gene. Trimming pared 3 bases from V and 7 bases from J, leaving 9 bases between. Germline loops: CDR1 SEHNR, CDR2 FQNEAQ (reference sequence). This CDR3 region has 13 residues. The full variable domain, in which reference TRBV7-9 and TRBJ2-2 provide the parts outside the CDR3, is DTGVSQNPRHKITKRGQNVTFRCDPISEHNRLYWYRQTLGQGPEFLTYFQNEAQLEKSRLLSDRFSAERPKGSFSTLEIQRTEQGDSAMYLCASSFSSIGELFFGEGSRLTVL.

This clone was recorded a few times. This chain links TRBV5-1 with TRBJ2-1; D is possibly TRBD1 (5 bases). From germline, CDR1 is SGHRS and CDR2 YFSETQ. The CDR3 totals 13 residues. V was shortened by 1 base and J by 9 bases, with 11 bases between the two germline ends. The CDR3 nucleotides read TGCGCCAGCAGCTTGTATGGGGCTCGTGAGCAGTTCTTC. Translation: CASSLYGAREQFF.

The rearrangement uses TRBV7-8 and TRBJ1-2; D is uncertain. Germline loops: CDR1 SGHVS, CDR2 FQNEAQ. The CDR3 extends over 14 amino acids. V was pared by 5 bases and J by 5 bases, with 15 bases between. In DNA, the CDR3 is TGTGCCAGCAGCCCGACGGGAGGCGGATATGGCTACACCTTC. Protein: CASSPTGGGYGYTF.

V usage is TRBV27 and J usage is TRBJ1-1; TRBD1 matches at 7 bases. Germline CDR1 reads MNHEY; CDR2 reads SMNVEV (reference sequence). The CDR3 runs 17 residues. V shed 5 bases and J 4 bases; nucleotides not matched to a gene: 16. CDR3 residues: CASSTPGRGSFGTEAFF. The CDR3 region has the DNA TGTGCCAGCAGTACCCCGGGCAGGGGGAGCTTTGGCACTGAAGCTTTCTTT.

In this sample, this clone turned up a few times. The CDR3 nucleotides read TGTGCCAGCAGTCCAAACACCGGGGAGCTGTTTTTT. It specifies CASSPNTGELFF. This chain links TRBV6-4 with TRBJ2-2, with D hard to call. The CDR3 spans 12 residues. V was pared by 5 bases and J by 2 bases, with 3 bases between. Germline CDR1 reads MRHNA; CDR2 reads SNTAGT.

This clone showed up many times. The rearrangement uses TRBV27 and TRBJ2-6, with D unresolved. CDR1 is MNHEY and CDR2 is SMNVEV in the germline V gene (reference sequence). V dropped 5 bases and J dropped 0 bases, with 17 bases sitting between them. The CDR3 contains 18 residues. In DNA form, the CDR3 reads TGTGCCAGCAGTCCCGAAGTGAGGAGTTACTCTGGGGCCAACGTCCTGACTTTC. It translates to CASSPEVRSYSGANVLTF.

V usage is TRBV6-6 and J usage is TRBJ2-1; 9 nucleotides line up with TRBD2. This CDR3 has 14 amino acids. Per germline, CDR1 MNHNY and CDR2 SVGAGI (reference sequence). After removal of 4 bases from V and 8 bases from J, the junction contained 6 bases not matched to a gene. The CDR3 region is CASSSGTSNHEQFF. The CDR3 bases are TGTGCCAGCAGTTCCGGGACTAGCAACCATGAGCAGTTCTTC.

This chain links TRBV7-8 with TRBJ1-5, with 7 positions matching TRBD1. Germline V gene lookup returns CDR1 SGHVS and CDR2 FQNEAQ. V shed 5 bases and J 4 bases; nucleotides not matched to a gene: 11. The CDR3 contains 16 residues. The CDR3 DNA follows: TGTGCCAGCAGCCTAGACAGGGCTAAGCGAAATCAGCCCCAGCATTTT. It translates to CASSLDRAKRNQPQHF.

This clone turned up a few times. The V gene is TRBV5-1, the J gene TRBJ2-1; the match to TRBD2 covers 10 bases. The CDR3 spans 17 residues. CDR1 is SGHRS, CDR2 YFSETQ, per germline. J lost 0 bases, V lost 3 bases, and 6 bases had no gene match. The CDR3 bases are TGCGCCAGCAGCTGGACTAGCGGCCTCAGCTCCTACAATGAGCAGTTCTTC. It encodes CASSWTSGLSSYNEQFF.

This clone has only a few counts. V usage is TRBV4-2 and J usage is TRBJ2-5, with 10 bases aligning to TRBD1. With V trimmed by 4 bases and J by 3 bases, 2 bases remained unmatched. The germline gives CDR1 LGHNA, CDR2 YNFKEQ. This CDR3 has 14 residues. CDR3 nucleotides: TGTGCCAGCAGCCGGGGACAGGGGAAAGAGACCCAGTACTTC. Protein: CASSRGQGKETQYF.

This clone was seen only a few times. The chain links TRBV7-3 to TRBJ2-3; D possibly corresponds to TRBD1 (5 bases). Germline CDR1 reads SGHTA; CDR2 reads FQGTGA. Trimming stripped 2 bases from V and 1 base from J, with 10 bases between. The CDR3 length is 15 residues. The CDR3, as DNA: TGTGCCAGCAGCTTATCAGGGATCGGCACAGATACGCAGTATTTT. This translates into CASSLSGIGTDTQYF.

The CDR3 loop reads CAISDAVQPGANVLTF. CDR3 DNA sequence: TGTGCCATCAGTGACGCAGTACAGCCTGGGGCCAACGTCCTGACTTTC. This sequence joins TRBV10-3 and TRBJ2-6; D gene uncertain. V shed 3 bases and J shed 2 bases, with 11 bases lying between them. This CDR3 is 16 amino acids long. Germline CDR1 and CDR2: ENHRY and SYGVKD.

This clone was observed many times. The chain has TRBV18 and TRBJ2-3; 7 bases are shared with TRBD2. After removal of 8 bases from V and 3 bases from J, the junction contained 8 bases not matched to a gene. This CDR3 region has 14 residues. From germline, CDR1 is KGHSH and CDR2 LQKENI. This CDR3 reads CASGAGLATDTQYF. CDR3 DNA sequence: TGTGCCAGCGGAGCGGGATTGGCTACAGATACGCAGTATTTT.

This clone was seen many times. This sequence joins TRBV28 and TRBJ2-4; 9 positions match TRBD2. The CDR3 runs to 16 residues. CDR1 and CDR2 from the germline V gene are MDHEN and SYDVKM. V trimming: 6 bases; J trimming: 3 bases; junction bases outside the gene matches: 9. The CDR3 is CASRASGANGKNIQYF. Written as DNA, the CDR3 is TGTGCCAGCAGAGCTAGCGGGGCGAATGGCAAAAACATTCAGTACTTC.

The chain has TRBV4-2 and TRBJ2-7; 7 nucleotides line up with TRBD1. The CDR3 sequence is 15 residues long. With 0 bases clipped from V and 3 bases from J, the junction kept 5 bases outside the gene matches. CDR1 and CDR2 (germline): LGHNA, YNFKEQ. DNA for the CDR3: TGTGCCAGCAGCCAAGAGGGGAACAGGGGCTACGAGCAGTACTTC. Protein: CASSQEGNRGYEQYF.

This clone was observed a few times. V is TRBV20-1 and J is TRBJ1-2; D not certain. Trimming pared 6 bases from V and 10 bases from J, leaving 12 bases between. The germline V gene has CDR1 DFQATT and CDR2 SNEGSKA (reference sequence). This CDR3 has 10 amino acids. CDR3 coding DNA: TGCAGTGCGAGCCAAACGCTCTACACCTTC. It is translated as CSASQTLYTF.

This chain links TRBV9 with TRBJ2-1; D perhaps matches TRBD2 (5 bases). Trimming pared 4 bases from V and 4 bases from J, leaving 15 bases between. Germline values: CDR1 SGDLS, CDR2 YYNGEE. The CDR3 totals 15 residues. The CDR3 reads CASSPIGGGYNEQFF. The CDR3 DNA sequence: TGTGCCAGCAGCCCCATCGGAGGCGGTTACAATGAGCAGTTCTTC.

This chain joins TRBV6-6 and TRBJ2-3, with 8 bases identical to TRBD2. V shed 2 bases, J shed 5 bases, and the junction held 9 bases outside the gene matches. The CDR3 is 16 amino acids. Per germline, CDR1 MNHNY and CDR2 SVGAGI (reference sequence). The CDR3 DNA reads as TGTGCCAGCAGTTACAGCCAGCGGGAGAGTGGAGATACGCAGTATTTT. This sequence encodes CASSYSQRESGDTQYF.

This rearrangement joins TRBV5-4 to TRBJ2-2, with 9 bases matching TRBD1. CDR1 and CDR2 from the germline V gene are SGHNT and YYREEE (reference sequence). Losses at the gene ends were 3 bases for V and 2 bases for J; bases not matched to a gene: 5. There are 16 residues in the CDR3. The CDR3 region is CASSSNRGQNTGELFF. CDR3 sequence (DNA): TGTGCCAGCAGCTCAAACAGGGGGCAAAACACCGGGGAGCTGTTTTTT.

V is TRBV19 and J is TRBJ1-2; 8 bases are shared with TRBD1. V gave up 1 base and J gave up 5 bases; unmatched junction bases: 18. The CDR3 spans 19 residues. CDR1 and CDR2 (germline): LNHDA, SQIVND (reference sequence). CDR3 bases: TGTGCCAGTAGTATAGTGCCTTGGCCGGGACAGGAATCTTTATATGGCTACACCTTC. It yields the protein CASSIVPWPGQESLYGYTF.

V usage is TRBV7-2 and J usage is TRBJ1-5; D is unresolved. Germline CDR1 reads SGHTA; CDR2 reads FQGNSA. The CDR3 spans 14 residues. The V end lost 1 base, the J end lost 3 bases, and 7 bases lay between the germline ends. The CDR3 spells CASSLVRNNQPQHF. As DNA, the CDR3 is TGTGCCAGCAGCTTAGTCAGAAACAATCAGCCCCAGCATTTT.